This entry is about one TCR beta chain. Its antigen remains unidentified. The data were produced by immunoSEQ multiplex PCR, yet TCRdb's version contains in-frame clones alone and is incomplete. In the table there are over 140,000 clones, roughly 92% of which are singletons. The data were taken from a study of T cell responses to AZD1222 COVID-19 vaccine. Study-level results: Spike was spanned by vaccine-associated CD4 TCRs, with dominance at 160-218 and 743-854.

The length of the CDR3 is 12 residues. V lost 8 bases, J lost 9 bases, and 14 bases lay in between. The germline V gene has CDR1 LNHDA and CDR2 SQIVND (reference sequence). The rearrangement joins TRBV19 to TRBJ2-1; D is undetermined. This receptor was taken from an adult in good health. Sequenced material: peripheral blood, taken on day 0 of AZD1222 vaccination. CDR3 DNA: TGTGCCAGTCGCCCGTCCATGGGTGAGCAGTTCTTC. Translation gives CASRPSMGEQFF.